This entry concerns a single T cell receptor beta chain. The sample is drawn from a study of T-cell memory formation after mild COVID-19. Study background: There were largely donor-specific TCR clusters.

TCRdb processed the 5' RACE reads anew with MiXCR; each CDR3 protein has one entry. Of approximately 440,000 distinct CDR3 sequences listed, 20% were seen once; the top ten hold roughly 8.4%. Germline CDR1 is SQVTM and CDR2 is ANQGSEA. The V end lost 5 bases, the J end lost 10 bases, and 12 bases lay between the germline ends. The length of the CDR3 is 11 residues. Sequenced input: PBMCs or a T cell subset sorted from them (not recorded which). This clonotype originated in an adult woman who had mild COVID-19 (a few samples of this study predate the infection). Cell type and time point are not known. The rearrangement uses TRBV29-1 and TRBJ2-1; D might be TRBD2 (6 bases). The CDR3 DNA sequence: TGCAGCGTTCAGTGGGGGGTCGAGCAGTTCTTC. Residues: CSVQWGVEQFF.